A single sample is the source of the 29 T cell receptor beta chains below, sequenced in a study of cytomegalovirus exposure and HLA in healthy donors. PCR used 60 Vbeta primers and 13 Jbeta primers. The data were produced by immunoSEQ multiplex PCR, yet TCRdb's version contains in-frame clones alone and is incomplete. The data contain over 150,000 clones, roughly three quarters of them seen just once; the ten biggest clones take up around a tenth. Source material: PBMCs. The source is a man between 18 and 35 years old in good health and CMV-seropositive.

The genes are TRBV6-5 and TRBJ1-6; no reliable D call. The CDR3 has 12 amino acids. V was shortened by 0 bases and J by 12 bases, with 6 bases between the two germline ends. The germline V gene encodes CDR1 MNHEY and CDR2 SVGAGI. The CDR3 loop is CASSYSSIPLHF. CDR3 nucleotides: TGTGCCAGCAGTTACTCGTCTATACCCCTCCACTTT.

V usage is TRBV5-1 and J usage is TRBJ2-1; D perhaps matches TRBD2 (6 bases). CDR1 and CDR2 from the germline V gene are SGHRS and YFSETQ. V was clipped by 4 bases and J by 0 bases, with 11 bases between them. This CDR3 contains 15 residues. The chain's CDR3 is CASSGTASSYNEQFF. The CDR3 DNA is TGCGCCAGCAGCGGGACTGCCAGCTCCTACAATGAGCAGTTCTTC.

This rearrangement joins TRBV6-1 to TRBJ2-7; TRBD1 matches 8 bases. The V gene's germline CDR1 is MNHNS and CDR2 SASEGT. With 6 bases clipped from V and 3 bases from J, the junction kept 10 bases outside the gene matches. There are 15 residues in the CDR3. The CDR3 here is CASSRTGLIGYEQYF. The CDR3 nucleotides are TGTGCCAGCAGCAGGACAGGGTTAATAGGCTACGAGCAGTACTTC.

The gene calls are TRBV19 and TRBJ1-4; D may be TRBD1 (5 bases). The CDR3 spans 18 residues. CDR1 is LNHDA and CDR2 is SQIVND in the germline V gene (reference sequence). V was cut by 4 bases and J by 6 bases, with 24 bases left in between. The CDR3 region has the DNA TGTGCCAGTAGTACCGGCACGGCCCGGAGGGGCTCGTATGAAAAACTGTTTTTT. Amino acids: CASSTGTARRGSYEKLFF.

V is TRBV11-2 and J is TRBJ1-2; the D gene is possibly TRBD1 (6 bases). Trimming removed 0 bases from V and 6 bases from J, with 8 bases in between. Germline assignment: CDR1 SGHAT and CDR2 FQNNGV. This CDR3 contains 13 residues. The CDR3 nucleotides are TGTGCCAGCAGCTTAGAACAGGGTGATGGCTACACCTTC. Translating gives CASSLEQGDGYTF.

The V gene is TRBV5-5, the J gene TRBJ2-2; 9 bases map to TRBD2. The ends lost 7 bases at V and 7 bases at J; junction bases unmatched: 17. Germline assignment: CDR1 SGHKS and CDR2 YYEKEE (reference sequence). This CDR3 is built from 17 residues. This chain's CDR3 is CASLPGGREGLIGELFF. The CDR3 DNA sequence: TGTGCCAGCCTCCCAGGAGGGCGGGAGGGCCTCATCGGGGAGCTGTTTTTT.

This clone was counted a few times. V is TRBV4-1 and J is TRBJ2-5, with 9 bases fitting TRBD2. The ends lost 4 bases at V and 4 bases at J; junction bases unmatched: 13. The CDR3 has 17 amino acids. Germline V gene data show CDR1 as MGHRA and CDR2 as YSYEKL. CDR3 in DNA: TGCGCCAGCAGCCGGTATTGGCGGGAGGGCGTTATAGAGACCCAGTACTTC. Protein: CASSRYWREGVIETQYF.

This clone was found a few times. The V and J genes are TRBV6-4 and TRBJ1-5, with D maybe TRBD1 (6 bases). The CDR3 sequence is 13 residues long. Germline V gene data show CDR1 as MRHNA and CDR2 as SNTAGT. Trimming left V 6 bases short and J 3 bases short, with 9 bases between. DNA for the CDR3: TGTGCCAGCAGCGCAGGGGACAATCAGCCCCAGCATTTT. Protein product: CASSAGDNQPQHF.

V usage is TRBV9 and J usage is TRBJ2-7, with D maybe TRBD2 (6 bases). This CDR3 region has 14 residues. With 4 bases removed from V and 2 bases from J, the gap between germline ends came to 13 bases. Per the germline V gene, CDR1 is SGDLS and CDR2 is YYNGEE. CDR3 loop: CASSPTWGAYEQYF. CDR3 sequence (DNA): TGTGCCAGCAGCCCCACCTGGGGGGCCTACGAGCAGTACTTC.

V and J are TRBV27 and TRBJ1-1; possible D gene TRBD1, 5 bases. Germline V CDR1 and CDR2: MNHEY, SMNVEV (reference sequence). V was clipped by 0 bases and J by 6 bases, with 20 bases between them. This CDR3 has 17 amino acids. This CDR3 reads CASSLSDGTRQIAEAFF. In DNA form, the CDR3 reads TGTGCCAGCAGTTTATCAGACGGGACTCGACAGATTGCTGAAGCTTTCTTT.

The chain combines TRBV5-6 with TRBJ2-3; tentatively, D is TRBD2 (7 bases). The V and J ends lost 1 base and 3 bases respectively, with 21 bases between them. Per the germline V gene, CDR1 is SGHDT and CDR2 is YYEEEE. The CDR3 spans 18 residues. This chain's CDR3 is CASSLRGFAGEWTDTQYF. The CDR3 DNA sequence: TGTGCCAGCAGCTTGAGGGGGTTCGCGGGGGAGTGGACAGATACGCAGTATTTT. The whole variable domain, filled in from reference TRBV5-6 and TRBJ2-3, reads DAGVTQSPTHLIKTRGQQVTLRCSPKSGHDTVSWYQQALGQGPQFIFQYYEEEERQRGNFPDRFSGHQFPNYSSELNVNALLLGDSALYLCASSLRGFAGEWTDTQYFGPGTRLTVL.

This clone was observed a few times. CDR3 bases: TGTGCCTGGTCTGAGGGCTTTACCGGGTCAGATACGCAGTATTTT. Amino acid sequence: CAWSEGFTGSDTQYF. The chain links TRBV30 to TRBJ2-3, with D maybe TRBD2 (5 bases). V shed 5 bases and J shed 4 bases, with 19 bases lying between them. The germline gives CDR1 GTSNPN, CDR2 SVGIG (reference sequence). This CDR3 has 15 amino acids. Full variable domain (remainder filled in from reference TRBV30 and TRBJ2-3): SQTIHQWPATLVQPVGSPLSLECTVEGTSNPNLYWYRQAAGRGLQLLFYSVGIGQISSEVPQNLSASRPQDRQFILSSKKLLLSDSGFYLCAWSEGFTGSDTQYFGPGTRLTVL.

V usage is TRBV2 and J usage is TRBJ1-5; D remains unclear. The germline gives CDR1 SNHLY, CDR2 FYNNEI. This CDR3 contains 13 residues. Between the trimmed V and J ends, which lost 6 bases and 6 bases, there was a span of 12 bases. The CDR3: CASRVKEGQPQHF. The CDR3, as DNA: TGTGCCAGCAGGGTGAAGGAGGGTCAGCCCCAGCATTTT.

The chain recombines TRBV6-6 with TRBJ1-6; 8 nucleotides line up with TRBD1. CDR1 and CDR2 (germline): MNHNY, SVGAGI (reference sequence). V gave up 6 bases and J gave up 6 bases; unmatched junction bases: 4. This CDR3 is built from 14 residues. Written as DNA, the CDR3 is TGTGCCAGCAGCCGAACAGGGGGTAATTCACCCCTCCACTTT. Amino acid sequence: CASSRTGGNSPLHF.

V and J are TRBV27 and TRBJ1-5; TRBD1 agrees at 10 bases. The CDR3 contains 19 residues. V was pared by 6 bases and J by 5 bases, with 19 bases of the junction left unmatched. Germline lookup yields CDR1 MNHEY and CDR2 SMNVEV (reference sequence). As DNA, the CDR3 is TGTGCCAGCAGGAAGACAGGGGGCCATACCCGATTTGTTTATCAGCCCCAGCATTTT. It encodes CASRKTGGHTRFVYQPQHF.

As concerns this clone: At one end, the junction sequence differs from germline, possibly due to a read error. The chain links TRBV19 to TRBJ2-1; maybe TRBD2 (6 bases). This CDR3 spans 11 amino acids. From germline, CDR1 is LNHDA and CDR2 SQIVND (reference sequence). The CDR3 sequence is CASSAGTSEIF. CDR3 sequence (DNA): TGTGCCAGTAGTGCGGGGACTTCAGAAATCTTC.

The CDR3 protein is CASRGRTHSIDEQYF. CDR3 sequence (DNA): TGTGCCAGCAGGGGCAGAACCCATTCCATCGACGAGCAGTACTTC. V usage is TRBV2 and J usage is TRBJ2-7, with D unresolved. Germline-derived CDR1 and CDR2 are SNHLY and FYNNEI. Trimming left V 6 bases short and J 5 bases short, with 20 bases between. This CDR3 region has 15 residues.

The chain recombines TRBV11-3 with TRBJ2-5; 7 bases are a match to TRBD2. The V gene's germline CDR1 is SGHNT and CDR2 YENEEA. V dropped 2 bases and J dropped 2; count of bases not matched to a gene: 2. The CDR3 consists of 14 residues. CDR3 amino acids: CASSLLGGQETQYF. CDR3 DNA: TGTGCCAGCAGCTTACTGGGAGGGCAAGAGACCCAGTACTTC.

The chain employs TRBV9 and TRBJ2-1; 8 bases map to TRBD2. The CDR3 spans 16 residues. The germline V gene encodes CDR1 SGDLS and CDR2 YYNGEE. Trimming at V came to 4 bases and at J to 7 bases, leaving 13 bases not matched to a gene. As DNA, the CDR3 is TGTGCCAGCAGCCCCTCGGGGGGGAGAGCGATAAATGAGCAGTTCTTC. Translated: CASSPSGGRAINEQFF.

This chain joins TRBV5-6 and TRBJ2-7, with D possibly being TRBD1 (5 bases). CDR3 size: 14 residues. The germline gives CDR1 SGHDT, CDR2 YYEEEE. The germline V and J ends were trimmed by 0 bases and 6 bases, with 13 bases remaining between them. In DNA, the CDR3 is TGTGCCAGCAGCTTGGGGGGCGGAATCCGCGAGCAGTACTTC. Its protein is CASSLGGGIREQYF.

This rearrangement joins TRBV5-1 to TRBJ2-7; possibly TRBD2 for D (6 bases). CDR3 length equals 15 residues. Germline values: CDR1 SGHRS, CDR2 YFSETQ. Trimming removed 0 bases at V and 0 bases at J, with 10 bases between. CDR3 DNA sequence: TGCGCCAGCAGCTTGGTCTCCGGGGGCTCCTACGAGCAGTACTTC. It is translated as CASSLVSGGSYEQYF.

This chain uses TRBV27 with TRBJ2-6; 12 bases match TRBD2. With V trimmed by 2 bases and J by 3 bases, 5 bases remained unmatched. Per germline, CDR1 MNHEY and CDR2 SMNVEV (reference sequence). This CDR3 region has 18 residues. CDR3 coding DNA: TGTGCCAGCAGTTTACTAGCGGGGGGGCCAATTGGGGCCAACGTCCTGACTTTC. Amino acid sequence: CASSLLAGGPIGANVLTF.

CDR3 residues: CASRGTGRNTEAFF. CDR3 bases: TGTGCCAGCAGGGGGACAGGGAGGAACACTGAAGCTTTCTTT. V is TRBV2 and J is TRBJ1-1; 9 bases are a match to TRBD1. Germline trimming cut 6 bases from V and 1 base from J; bases unmatched to any gene: 3. Germline loops: CDR1 SNHLY, CDR2 FYNNEI. The CDR3 runs 14 residues.

In this sample, this clone turned up a few times. The genes are TRBV7-9 and TRBJ1-6; TRBD1 might be the D (6 bases). V was clipped by 0 bases and J by 11 bases, with 14 bases between them. The V gene's germline CDR1 is SEHNR and CDR2 FQNEAQ (reference sequence). The CDR3 covers 15 residues. CDR3 in amino acids: CASSLAGAKMTPLHF. The CDR3 coding sequence is TGTGCCAGCAGCTTAGCGGGGGCGAAGATGACACCCCTCCACTTT.

The chain uses TRBV19 and TRBJ2-7; D might be TRBD1 (5 bases). Germline CDR1 and CDR2: LNHDA and SQIVND (reference sequence). The CDR3 runs to 12 residues. The V end lost 4 bases, the J end lost 3 bases, and 7 bases lay between the germline ends. The CDR3 loop is CASSTQDYEQYF. CDR3 sequence (DNA): TGTGCCAGTAGTACACAGGACTACGAGCAGTACTTC.

This clone was detected a few times. The chain has TRBV6-1 and TRBJ1-5; TRBD1 matches at 9 bases. Germline V gene lookup returns CDR1 MNHNS and CDR2 SASEGT. V was clipped by 4 bases and J by 6 bases; unmatched bases: 7. This CDR3 is 15 amino acids long. Written as DNA, the CDR3 is TGTGCCAGCAGTGCGAGGACAGGGGAAATTCAGCCCCAGCATTTT. Its translation is CASSARTGEIQPQHF.

The chain joins TRBV14 to TRBJ2-5; maybe TRBD2 (6 bases). Per the germline V gene, CDR1 is SGHDN and CDR2 is FVKESK. V dropped 1 base and J dropped 1 base, with 13 bases sitting between them. There are 16 residues in the CDR3. Here the CDR3 DNA reads TGTGCCAGCAGCCAAGTTACGGGAGCGCCCCAAGAGACCCAGTACTTC. Protein product: CASSQVTGAPQETQYF.

The chain uses TRBV9 and TRBJ2-1, with TRBD1 as a possible D gene (5 bases). CDR3 length: 15 residues. V shed 3 bases and J shed 1 base, with 11 bases lying between them. Germline loops: CDR1 SGDLS, CDR2 YYNGEE. The CDR3 DNA reads as TGTGCCAGCAGCGCCCAGGGTGGTTCCTACAATGAGCAGTTCTTC. Protein product: CASSAQGGSYNEQFF.

This clone came up once. This chain links TRBV5-1 with TRBJ2-7; maybe TRBD2 (5 bases). Germline V gives CDR1 SGHRS, CDR2 YFSETQ. Trimming pared 1 base from V and 2 bases from J, leaving 16 bases between. CDR3 length: 16 amino acids. CDR3 region: CASSLPGGLLPYEQYF. The CDR3, as DNA: TGCGCCAGCAGCTTGCCCGGCGGGTTGCTCCCCTACGAGCAGTACTTC.